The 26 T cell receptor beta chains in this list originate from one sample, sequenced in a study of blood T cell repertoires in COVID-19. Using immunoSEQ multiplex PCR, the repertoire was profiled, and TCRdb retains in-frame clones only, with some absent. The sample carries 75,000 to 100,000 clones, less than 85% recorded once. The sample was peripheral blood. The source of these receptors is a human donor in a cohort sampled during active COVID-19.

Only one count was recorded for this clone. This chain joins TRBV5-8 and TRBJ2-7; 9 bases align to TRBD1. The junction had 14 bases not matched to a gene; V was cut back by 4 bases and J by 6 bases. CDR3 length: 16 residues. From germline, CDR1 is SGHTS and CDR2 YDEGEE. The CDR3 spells CASSTSGTGYGLEQYF. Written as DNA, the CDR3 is TGTGCCAGCAGCACCTCCGGGACAGGGTATGGCCTCGAGCAGTACTTC. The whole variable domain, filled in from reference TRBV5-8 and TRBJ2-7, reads EAGVTQSPTHLIKTRGQQATLRCSPISGHTSVYWYQQALGLGLQFLLWYDEGEERNRGNFPPRFSGRQFPNYSSELNVNALELEDSALYLCASSTSGTGYGLEQYFGPGTRLTVT.

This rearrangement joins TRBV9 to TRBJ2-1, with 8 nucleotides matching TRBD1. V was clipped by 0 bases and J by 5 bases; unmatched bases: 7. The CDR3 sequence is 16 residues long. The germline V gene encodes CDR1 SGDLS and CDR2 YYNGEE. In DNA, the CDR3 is TGTGCCAGCAGCGTAGAGACAGGGGTTACCCACAATGAGCAGTTCTTC. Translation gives CASSVETGVTHNEQFF.

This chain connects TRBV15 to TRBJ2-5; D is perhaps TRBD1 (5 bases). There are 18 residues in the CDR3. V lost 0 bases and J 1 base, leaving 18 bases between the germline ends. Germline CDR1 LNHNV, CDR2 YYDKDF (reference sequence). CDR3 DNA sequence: TGTGCCACCAGCAGAGATTACTACAGGCCCGGCACCCAAGAGACCCAGTACTTC. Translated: CATSRDYYRPGTQETQYF.

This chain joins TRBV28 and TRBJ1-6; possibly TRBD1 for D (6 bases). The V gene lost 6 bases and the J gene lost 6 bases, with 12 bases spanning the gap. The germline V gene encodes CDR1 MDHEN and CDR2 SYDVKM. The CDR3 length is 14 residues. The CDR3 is CASRQDSSNSPLHF. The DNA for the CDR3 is TGTGCCAGCAGACAGGACAGTTCTAATTCACCCCTCCACTTT.

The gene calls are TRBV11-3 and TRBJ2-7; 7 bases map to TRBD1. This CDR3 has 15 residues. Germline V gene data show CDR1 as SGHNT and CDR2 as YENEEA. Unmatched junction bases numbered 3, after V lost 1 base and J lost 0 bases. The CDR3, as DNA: TGTGCCAGCAGCTTAGCGGCAGGGGGCTCCTACGAGCAGTACTTC. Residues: CASSLAAGGSYEQYF.

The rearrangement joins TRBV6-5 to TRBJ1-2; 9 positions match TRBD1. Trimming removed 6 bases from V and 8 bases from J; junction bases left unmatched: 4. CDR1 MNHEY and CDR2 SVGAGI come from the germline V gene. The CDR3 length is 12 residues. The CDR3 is CASSRTGDGYTF. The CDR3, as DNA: TGTGCCAGCAGCCGGACAGGGGACGGCTACACCTTC.

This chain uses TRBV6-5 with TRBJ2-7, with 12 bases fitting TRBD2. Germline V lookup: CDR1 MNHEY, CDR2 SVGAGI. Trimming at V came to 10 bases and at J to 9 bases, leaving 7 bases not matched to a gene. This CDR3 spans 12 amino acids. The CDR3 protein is CATWTSGKRQYF. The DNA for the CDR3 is TGTGCCACCTGGACTAGCGGGAAGCGGCAGTACTTC.

CDR3 sequence: CAISPDRGTYEQYF. The CDR3 DNA reads TGTGCCATCAGCCCGGACAGGGGAACCTACGAGCAGTACTTC. V and J are TRBV10-3 and TRBJ2-7; 9 bases match TRBD1. The CDR3 sequence is 14 residues long. In germline, CDR1 is ENHRY, CDR2 SYGVKD. V lost 6 bases to trimming and J lost 2 bases; unmatched junction nucleotides: 5.

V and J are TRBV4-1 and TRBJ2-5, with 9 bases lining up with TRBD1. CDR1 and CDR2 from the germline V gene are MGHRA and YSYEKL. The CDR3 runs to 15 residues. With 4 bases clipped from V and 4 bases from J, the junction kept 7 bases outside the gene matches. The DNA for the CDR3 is TGCGCCAGCAGCCGACCGGGACAGGGAAGAGAGACCCAGTACTTC. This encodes CASSRPGQGRETQYF.

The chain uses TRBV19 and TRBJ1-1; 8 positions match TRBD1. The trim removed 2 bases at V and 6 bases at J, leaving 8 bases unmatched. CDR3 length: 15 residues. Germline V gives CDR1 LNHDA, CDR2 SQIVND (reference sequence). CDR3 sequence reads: CASSINAGGPAEAFF. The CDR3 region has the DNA TGTGCCAGTAGTATAAATGCAGGGGGCCCGGCTGAAGCTTTCTTT.

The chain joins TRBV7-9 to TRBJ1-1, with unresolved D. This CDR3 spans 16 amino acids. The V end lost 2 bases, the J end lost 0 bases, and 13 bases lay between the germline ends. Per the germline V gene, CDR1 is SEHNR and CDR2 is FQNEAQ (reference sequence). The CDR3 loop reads CASSLPVNSLNTEAFF. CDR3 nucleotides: TGTGCCAGCAGCTTACCCGTTAACAGCTTGAACACTGAAGCTTTCTTT.

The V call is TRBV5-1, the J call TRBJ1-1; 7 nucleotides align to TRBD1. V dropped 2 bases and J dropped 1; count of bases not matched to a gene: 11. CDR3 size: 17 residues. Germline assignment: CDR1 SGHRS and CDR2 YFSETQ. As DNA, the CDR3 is TGCGCCAGCAGCTTCATCCCAAGACAGGGAGGGAACACTGAAGCTTTCTTT. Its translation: CASSFIPRQGGNTEAFF.

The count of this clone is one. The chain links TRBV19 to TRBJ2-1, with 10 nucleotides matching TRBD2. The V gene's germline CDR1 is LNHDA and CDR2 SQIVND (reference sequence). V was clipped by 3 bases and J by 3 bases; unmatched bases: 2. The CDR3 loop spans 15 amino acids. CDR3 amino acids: CASSIPSGGYNEQFF. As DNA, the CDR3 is TGTGCCAGTAGTATTCCTAGCGGGGGCTACAATGAGCAGTTCTTC.

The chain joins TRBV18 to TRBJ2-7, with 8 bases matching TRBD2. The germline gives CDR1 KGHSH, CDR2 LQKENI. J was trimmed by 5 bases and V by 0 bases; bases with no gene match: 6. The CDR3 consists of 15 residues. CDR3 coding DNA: TGTGCCAGCTCACCACCGGTAGCGGGATCGGACGAGCAGTACTTC. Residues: CASSPPVAGSDEQYF. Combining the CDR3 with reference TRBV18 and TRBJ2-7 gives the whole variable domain NAGVMQNPRHLVRRRGQEARLRCSPMKGHSHVYWYRQLPEEGLKFMVYLQKENIIDESGMPKERFSAEFPKEGPSILRIQQVVRGDSAAYFCASSPPVAGSDEQYFGPGTRLTVT.

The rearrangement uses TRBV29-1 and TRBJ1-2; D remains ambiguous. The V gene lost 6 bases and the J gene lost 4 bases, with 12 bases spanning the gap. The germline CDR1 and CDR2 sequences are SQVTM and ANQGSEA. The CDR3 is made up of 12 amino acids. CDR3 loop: CSVPPEGYGYTF. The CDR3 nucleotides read TGCAGCGTCCCTCCGGAGGGCTATGGCTACACCTTC.

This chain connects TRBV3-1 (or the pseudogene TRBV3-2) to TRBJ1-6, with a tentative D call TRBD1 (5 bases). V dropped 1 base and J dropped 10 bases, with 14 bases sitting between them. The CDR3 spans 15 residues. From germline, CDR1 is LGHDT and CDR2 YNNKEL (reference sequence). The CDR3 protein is CASSQGAQGGSPLHF. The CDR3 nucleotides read TGTGCCAGCAGCCAAGGGGCCCAGGGTGGCTCACCCCTCCACTTT.

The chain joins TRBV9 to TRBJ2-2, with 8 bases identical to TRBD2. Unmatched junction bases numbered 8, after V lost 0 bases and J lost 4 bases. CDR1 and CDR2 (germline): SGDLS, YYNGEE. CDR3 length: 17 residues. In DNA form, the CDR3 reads TGTGCCAGCAGCGTAGCTTCGGTAGCGGGATCCACCGGGGAGCTGTTTTTT. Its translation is CASSVASVAGSTGELFF.

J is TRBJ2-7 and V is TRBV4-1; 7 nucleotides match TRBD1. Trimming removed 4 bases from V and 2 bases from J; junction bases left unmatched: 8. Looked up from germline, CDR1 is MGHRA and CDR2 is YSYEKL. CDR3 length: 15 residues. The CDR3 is CASSRNRDSPYEQYF. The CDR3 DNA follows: TGCGCCAGCAGCCGAAACCGGGACAGCCCCTACGAGCAGTACTTC.

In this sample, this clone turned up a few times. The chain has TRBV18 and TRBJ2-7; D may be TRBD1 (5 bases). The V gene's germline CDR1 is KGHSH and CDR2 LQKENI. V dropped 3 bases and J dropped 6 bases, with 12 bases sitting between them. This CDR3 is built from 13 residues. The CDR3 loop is CASSPQGPGEQYF. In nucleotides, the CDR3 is TGTGCCAGCTCACCCCAGGGCCCGGGCGAGCAGTACTTC.

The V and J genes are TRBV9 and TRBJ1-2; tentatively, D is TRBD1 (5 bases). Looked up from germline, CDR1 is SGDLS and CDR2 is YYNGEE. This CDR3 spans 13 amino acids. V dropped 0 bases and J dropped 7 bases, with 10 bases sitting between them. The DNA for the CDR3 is TGTGCCAGCAGCGTAGTCACAGGTGGTGGCTACACCTTC. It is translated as CASSVVTGGGYTF.

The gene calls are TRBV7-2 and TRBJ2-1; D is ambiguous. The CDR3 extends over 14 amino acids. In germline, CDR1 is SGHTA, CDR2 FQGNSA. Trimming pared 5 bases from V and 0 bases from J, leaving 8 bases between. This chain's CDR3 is CASSNSGSYNEQFF. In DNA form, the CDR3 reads TGTGCCAGCAGCAACAGTGGCTCCTACAATGAGCAGTTCTTC.

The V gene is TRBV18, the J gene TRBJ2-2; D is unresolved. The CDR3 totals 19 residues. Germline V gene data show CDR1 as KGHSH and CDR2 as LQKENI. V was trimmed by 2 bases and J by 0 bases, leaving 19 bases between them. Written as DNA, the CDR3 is TGTGCCAGCTCACCAGGAGTCGGTTCCCCTTGGTCGAACACCGGGGAGCTGTTTTTT. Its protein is CASSPGVGSPWSNTGELFF.

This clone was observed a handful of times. The CDR3 DNA reads as TGTGCCAGCAGCTTAGATAGGCGGGAGCAGTTCTTC. Protein: CASSLDRREQFF. The chain links TRBV7-2 to TRBJ2-1; no reliable D call. Trimming removed 1 base at V and 10 bases at J, with 8 bases between. The CDR3 consists of 12 residues. From germline, CDR1 is SGHTA and CDR2 FQGNSA.

The CDR3 nucleotides read TGTGCCACCGGAGGTACCGGGACAGGGGGCGAAGGCAATCAGCCCCAGCATTTT. Amino acid sequence: CATGGTGTGGEGNQPQHF. The chain links TRBV24-1 to TRBJ1-5; 12 bases align to TRBD1. Per the germline V gene, CDR1 is KGHDR and CDR2 is SFDVKD. This CDR3 comprises 18 residues. Losses at the gene ends were 9 bases for V and 2 bases for J; bases not matched to a gene: 13.

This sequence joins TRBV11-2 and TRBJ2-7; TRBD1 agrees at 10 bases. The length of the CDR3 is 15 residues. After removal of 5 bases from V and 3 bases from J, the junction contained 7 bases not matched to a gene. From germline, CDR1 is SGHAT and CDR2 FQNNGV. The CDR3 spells CASSQTGTGVYEQYF. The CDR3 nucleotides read TGTGCCAGCAGCCAAACCGGGACAGGGGTCTACGAGCAGTACTTC.

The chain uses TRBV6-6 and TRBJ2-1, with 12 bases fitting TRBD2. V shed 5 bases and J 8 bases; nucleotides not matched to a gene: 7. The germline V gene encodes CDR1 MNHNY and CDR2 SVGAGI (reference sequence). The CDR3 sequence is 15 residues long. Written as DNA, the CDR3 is TGTGCCAGCAGTCCTAGCGGGGGGGCTTCCTATGAGCAGTTCTTC. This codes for CASSPSGGASYEQFF.